This T cell receptor (beta chain) was captured by sequencing in a study of shared clonotypes between healthy human individuals. Study in general: CD4 naive and memory got three plates each, CD8 naive two, CD8 memory one.

V lost 1 base, J lost 3 bases, and 9 bases lay in between. Germline values: CDR1 MGHDK, CDR2 SYGVNS. The CDR3 consists of 15 residues. Whole-study findings and limits: Sampling involved blood alone; tissue repertoires likely differ.

The assay was immunoSEQ multiplex PCR, and TCRdb's table has in-frame clones only and misses some. The table lists around 2,000,000 clones, 90% to 95% of them singletons. On this clone itself: What it recognizes is unknown.

Donors comprised healthy HIV-negative adults lacking recent acute infections or vaccinations. This receptor was identified in a man younger than 35 in good health. Specimen: naive CD4+ T cells sorted from blood. Subset: CD45RA+ positively selected. The chain has TRBV25-1 and TRBJ2-2, with D possibly matching TRBD1 (5 bases). The CDR3 protein is CASSEWGRDTGELFF. The DNA of the CDR3 is TGTGCCAGCAGTGAATGGGGCAGGGACACCGGGGAGCTGTTTTTT.